This T cell receptor (beta chain) was sequenced during a study of shared clonotypes between healthy human individuals. Study at large: A couple of female and a few male donors aged 18 to 49 were enrolled.

The germline gives CDR1 MNHEY, CDR2 SVGAGI. V was clipped by 5 bases and J by 6 bases; unmatched bases: 9. This CDR3 contains 14 residues. About this clone itself: Its antigen is as yet unknown.

Memory CD4+ cells were the fraction left after CD45RA+ naive selection. The study's findings and limits: Larger estimated richness was generally recorded for naive subsets relative to memory subsets.

The assay was immunoSEQ multiplex PCR, and TCRdb's table has in-frame clones only and misses some. The sample lists millions of clones, around 94% occurring once. The source material was naive CD4+ T cells sorted from blood. Subset given: CD45RA+ positively selected. V is TRBV6-5 and J is TRBJ2-7; TRBD2 matches at 8 bases. This receptor was obtained from a man aged 18 to 30 in good health. The CDR3 coding sequence is TGTGCCAGCAGTGCACGGGGACTAGTCGGCGAGCAGTACTTC. It is translated as CASSARGLVGEQYF.